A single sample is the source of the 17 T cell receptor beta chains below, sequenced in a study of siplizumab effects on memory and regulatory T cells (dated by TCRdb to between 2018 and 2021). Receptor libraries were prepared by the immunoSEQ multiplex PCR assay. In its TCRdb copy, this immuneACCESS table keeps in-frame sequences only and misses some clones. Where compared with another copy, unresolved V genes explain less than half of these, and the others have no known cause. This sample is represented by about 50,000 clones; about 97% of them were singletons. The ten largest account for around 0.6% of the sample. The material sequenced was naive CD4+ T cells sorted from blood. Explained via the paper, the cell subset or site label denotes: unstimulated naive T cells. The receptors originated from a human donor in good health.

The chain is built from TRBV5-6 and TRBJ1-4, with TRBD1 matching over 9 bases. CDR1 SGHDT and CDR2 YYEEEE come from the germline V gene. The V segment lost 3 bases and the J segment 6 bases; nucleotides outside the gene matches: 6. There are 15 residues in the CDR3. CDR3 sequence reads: CASSSPGQGYEKLFF. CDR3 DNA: TGTGCCAGCAGCTCGCCGGGACAGGGCTATGAAAAACTGTTTTTT.

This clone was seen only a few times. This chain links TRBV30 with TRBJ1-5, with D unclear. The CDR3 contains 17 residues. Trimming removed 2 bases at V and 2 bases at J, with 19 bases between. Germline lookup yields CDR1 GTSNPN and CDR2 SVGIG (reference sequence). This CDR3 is CAWSLGRIPAGNQPQHF. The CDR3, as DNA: TGTGCCTGGAGTCTAGGCCGAATCCCAGCAGGCAATCAGCCCCAGCATTTT.

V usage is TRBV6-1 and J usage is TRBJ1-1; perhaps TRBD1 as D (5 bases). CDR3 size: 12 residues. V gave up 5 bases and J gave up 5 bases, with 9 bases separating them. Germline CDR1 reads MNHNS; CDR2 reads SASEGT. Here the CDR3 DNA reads TGTGCCAGCAGTTTTTCAGGGACTGAAGCTTTCTTT. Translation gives CASSFSGTEAFF.

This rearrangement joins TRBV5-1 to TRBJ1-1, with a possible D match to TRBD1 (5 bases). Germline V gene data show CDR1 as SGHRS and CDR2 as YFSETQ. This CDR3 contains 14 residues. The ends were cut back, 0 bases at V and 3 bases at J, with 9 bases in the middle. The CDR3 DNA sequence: TGCGCCAGCAGCTTGGGCAGGGAACACACTGAAGCTTTCTTT. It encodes CASSLGREHTEAFF.

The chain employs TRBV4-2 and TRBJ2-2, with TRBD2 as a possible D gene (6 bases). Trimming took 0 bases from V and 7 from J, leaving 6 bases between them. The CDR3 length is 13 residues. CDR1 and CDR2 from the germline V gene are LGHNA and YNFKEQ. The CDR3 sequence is CASSQEEGGELFF. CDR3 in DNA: TGTGCCAGCAGCCAAGAGGAGGGCGGGGAGCTGTTTTTT.

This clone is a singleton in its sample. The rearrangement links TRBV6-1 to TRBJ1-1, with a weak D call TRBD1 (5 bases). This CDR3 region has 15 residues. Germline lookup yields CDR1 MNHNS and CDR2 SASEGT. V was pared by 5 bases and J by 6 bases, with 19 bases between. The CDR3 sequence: CASSSRDGGFAEAFF. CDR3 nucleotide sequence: TGTGCCAGCAGTTCCCGGGACGGGGGTTTCGCTGAAGCTTTCTTT.

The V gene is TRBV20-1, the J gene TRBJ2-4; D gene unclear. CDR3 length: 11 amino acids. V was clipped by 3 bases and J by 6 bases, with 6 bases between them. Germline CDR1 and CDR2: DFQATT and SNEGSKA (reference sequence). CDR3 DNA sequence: TGCAGTGCTAGGTCGGGAAACATTCAGTACTTC. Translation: CSARSGNIQYF.

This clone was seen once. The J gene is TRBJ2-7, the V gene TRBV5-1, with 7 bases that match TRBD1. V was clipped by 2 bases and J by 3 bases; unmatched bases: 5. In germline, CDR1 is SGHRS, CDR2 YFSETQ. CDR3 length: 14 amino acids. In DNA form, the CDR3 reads TGCGCCAGCAGCTTAGACAGGGAAGTCTACGAGCAGTACTTC. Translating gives CASSLDREVYEQYF.

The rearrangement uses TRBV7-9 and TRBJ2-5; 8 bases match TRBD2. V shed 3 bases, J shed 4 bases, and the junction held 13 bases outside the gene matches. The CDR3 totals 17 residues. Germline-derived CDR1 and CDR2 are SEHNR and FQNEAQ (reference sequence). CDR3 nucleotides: TGTGCCAGCAGCTTCCTCAAGCCCGGGACTAGGGGAGAGACCCAGTACTTC. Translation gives CASSFLKPGTRGETQYF.

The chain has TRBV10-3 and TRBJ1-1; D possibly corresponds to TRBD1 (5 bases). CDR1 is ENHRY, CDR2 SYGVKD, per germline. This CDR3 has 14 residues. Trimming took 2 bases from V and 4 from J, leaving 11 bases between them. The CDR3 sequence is CAISEHRGSTEAFF. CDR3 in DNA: TGTGCCATCAGTGAGCATAGGGGCAGCACTGAAGCTTTCTTT.

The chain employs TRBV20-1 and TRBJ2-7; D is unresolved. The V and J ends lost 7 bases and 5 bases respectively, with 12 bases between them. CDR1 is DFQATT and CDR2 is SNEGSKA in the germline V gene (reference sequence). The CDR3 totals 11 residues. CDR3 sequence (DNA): TGCAGTGTTCTTCTGAGCCACGAGCAGTACTTC. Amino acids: CSVLLSHEQYF.

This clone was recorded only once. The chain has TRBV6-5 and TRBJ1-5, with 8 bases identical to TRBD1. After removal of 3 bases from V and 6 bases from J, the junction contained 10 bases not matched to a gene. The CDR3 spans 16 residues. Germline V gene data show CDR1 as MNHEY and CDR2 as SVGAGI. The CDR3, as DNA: TGTGCCAGCAGTTATTCCGGACAGGGTGGAAGTCAGCCCCAGCATTTT. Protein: CASSYSGQGGSQPQHF.

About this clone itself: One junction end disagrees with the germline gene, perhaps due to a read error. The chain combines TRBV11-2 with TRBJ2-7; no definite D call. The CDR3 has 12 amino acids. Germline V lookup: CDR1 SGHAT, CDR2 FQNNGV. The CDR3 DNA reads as TGTGCCAACAGCTTAGCTCCCTACGAGCAGTACTTC. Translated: CANSLAPYEQYF.

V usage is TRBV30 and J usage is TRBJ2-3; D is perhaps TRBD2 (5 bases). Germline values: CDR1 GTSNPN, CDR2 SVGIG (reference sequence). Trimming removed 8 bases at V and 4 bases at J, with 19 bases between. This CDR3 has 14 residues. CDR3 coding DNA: TGTGCCCGGATGGTGGGAGCAAACCCAGATACGCAGTATTTT. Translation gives CARMVGANPDTQYF. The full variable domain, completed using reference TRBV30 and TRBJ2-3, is SQTIHQWPATLVQPVGSPLSLECTVEGTSNPNLYWYRQAAGRGLQLLFYSVGIGQISSEVPQNLSASRPQDRQFILSSKKLLLSDSGFYLCARMVGANPDTQYFGPGTRLTVL.

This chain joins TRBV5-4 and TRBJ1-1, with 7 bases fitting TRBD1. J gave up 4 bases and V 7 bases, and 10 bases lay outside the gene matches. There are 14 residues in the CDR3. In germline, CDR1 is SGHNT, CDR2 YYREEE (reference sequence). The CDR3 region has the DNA TGTGCCAGCTCAAAGGGGGCTGGGGTCACTGAAGCTTTCTTT. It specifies CASSKGAGVTEAFF.

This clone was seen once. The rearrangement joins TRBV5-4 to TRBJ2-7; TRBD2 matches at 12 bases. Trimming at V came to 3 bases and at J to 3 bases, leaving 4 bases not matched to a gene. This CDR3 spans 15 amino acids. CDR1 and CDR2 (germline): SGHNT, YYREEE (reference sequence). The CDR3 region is CASSSSSGRVYEQYF. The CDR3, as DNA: TGTGCCAGCAGCTCATCTAGCGGGAGGGTCTACGAGCAGTACTTC.

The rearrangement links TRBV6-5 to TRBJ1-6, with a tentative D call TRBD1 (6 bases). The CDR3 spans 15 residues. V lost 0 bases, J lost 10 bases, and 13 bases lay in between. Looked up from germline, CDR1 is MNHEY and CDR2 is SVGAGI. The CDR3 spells CASSYSGGVRSPLHF. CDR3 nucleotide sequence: TGTGCCAGCAGTTACTCCGGGGGCGTAAGGTCACCCCTCCACTTT.